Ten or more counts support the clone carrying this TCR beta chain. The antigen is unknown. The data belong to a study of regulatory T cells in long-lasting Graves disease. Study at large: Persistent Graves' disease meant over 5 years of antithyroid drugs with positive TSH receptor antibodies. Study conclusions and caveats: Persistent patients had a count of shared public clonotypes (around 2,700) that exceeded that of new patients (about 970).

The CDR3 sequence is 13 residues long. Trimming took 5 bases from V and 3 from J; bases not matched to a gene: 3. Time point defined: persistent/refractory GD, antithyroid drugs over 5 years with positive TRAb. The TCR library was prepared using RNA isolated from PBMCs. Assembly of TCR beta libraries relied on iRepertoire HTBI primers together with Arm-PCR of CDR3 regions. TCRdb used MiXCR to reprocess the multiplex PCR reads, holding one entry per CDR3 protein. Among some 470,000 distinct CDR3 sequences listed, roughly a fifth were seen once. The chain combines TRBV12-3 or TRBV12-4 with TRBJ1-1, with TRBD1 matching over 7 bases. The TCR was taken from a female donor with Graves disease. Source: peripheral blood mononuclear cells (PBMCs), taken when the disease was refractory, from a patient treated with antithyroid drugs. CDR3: CASSAGGHTEAFF. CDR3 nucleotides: TGTGCCAGCAGTGCAGGGGGGCACACTGAAGCTTTCTTT.